The rows below give T cell receptor beta chains drawn from one sample of a study of blood T cells in healthy people across ages. Each CDR3 protein gets one entry after TCRdb re-called the 5' RACE reads with MiXCR. This table has some 1.5 million distinct CDR3 sequences, about 28% appearing once. Sequenced material: blood. The source of these receptors is a woman aged 30 to 39 in good health. The CDR3 runs from the conserved cysteine through the conserved F or W. The order of the fields is V gene, D gene, clone size, CDR3 length, J gene, CDR3 DNA, CDR3 protein. A D gene is named only where the DNA matches it firmly. Clone size, where shown, is once, few, many, or a class for clones that have expanded.

TRBV6-5	TRBD1	-	14	TRBJ2-4	TGTGCCAGCAGTTCAGATTCGGGACAGACACCAGGGTACTTC	CASSSDSGQTPGYF
TRBV6-6	-	many	15	TRBJ2-5	TGTGCCAGCAGTTACTCCCTAAGGCCTCAAGAGACCCAGTACTTC	CASSYSLRPQETQYF
TRBV30	TRBD2	once	13	TRBJ2-7	TGTGCCTGTAGGACTAGCGGACCCTACGAGCAGTACTTC	CACRTSGPYEQYF
TRBV5-1	TRBD2	few	16	TRBJ2-1	TGCGCCAGCAGCATCCGAGGACTAGCGGTGGATAATGGGCAGTTCTTC	CASSIRGLAVDNGQFF
TRBV5-1	-	-	13	TRBJ2-5	TGCGCCAGCAACCAATACGACGGGGAGACCCAGTACTTC	CASNQYDGETQYF
TRBV11-2	TRBD2	-	15	TRBJ2-1	TGTGCCAGCACCTCTAGCGGGGGAAAATACAATGAGCAGTTCTTC	CASTSSGGKYNEQFF
TRBV20-1	-	few	13	TRBJ1-2	TGCAGTGCTAGTAGAGAGCGGGTTTATGGCTACACCTTC	CSASRERVYGYTF
TRBV10-3	-	many	20	TRBJ2-1	TGTGCCATCAGTGAAGTCTTTCCTGCCCCGAGGATCGGGAGTCCCAATGAGCAGTTCTTC	CAISEVFPAPRIGSPNEQFF
TRBV6-2/TRBV6-3	-	once	13	TRBJ1-1	TGTGCCACAGGACAGACACTTAACACTGAAGCTTTCTTT	CATGQTLNTEAFF
TRBV7-7	TRBD1	-	13	TRBJ2-1	TGTGCCAGCAGCTTCGACAGGGGAAGTGAGCAGTTCTTC	CASSFDRGSEQFF
TRBV7-2	-	-	14	TRBJ2-1	TGTGCCAGCAGCTTAGATGGGTACGGCCCTGAGCAGTTCTTC	CASSLDGYGPEQFF
TRBV7-7	TRBD2	few	15	TRBJ2-1	TGTGCCAGCAGTAAAACTAGCGGGGCGTACAATGAGCAGTTCTTC	CASSKTSGAYNEQFF
TRBV9	-	few	14	TRBJ1-1	TGTGCCAGCAGCGTAGGCACCACAAACACTGAAGCTTTCTTT	CASSVGTTNTEAFF
TRBV11-2	-	few	13	TRBJ2-7	TGTGCCAGCAGTGGAGTCTCCGGAGACGAGCAGTACTTC	CASSGVSGDEQYF
TRBV24-1	TRBD2	few	18	TRBJ2-1	TGTGCCACCAGTGACCCTGGGACTAGCGGGGGGACGGACAATGAGCAGTTCTTC	CATSDPGTSGGTDNEQFF
TRBV20-1	-	few	14	TRBJ2-7	TGCAGTGCTGCCCCTCCGACAATCGACTACGAGCAGTACTTC	CSAAPPTIDYEQYF
TRBV5-1	-	once	15	TRBJ2-2	TGCGCCAGCAGCGCTACGCCGGGACTGACCGGGGAGCTGTTTTTT	CASSATPGLTGELFF
TRBV5-1	TRBD2	few	16	TRBJ2-1	TGCGCCAGCAGCTTCATTAGCGGGAGGGCCGAGGATGAGCGGTTCTTC	CASSFISGRAEDERFF
TRBV20-1	-	-	11	TRBJ2-7	TGCAGTGCAACTAGACCCTACGAGCAGTACTTC	CSATRPYEQYF
TRBV19	TRBD1	few	15	TRBJ2-1	TGTGCCAGTATCAGGGGCAGGGGGCATGGCGATGAGCAGTTCTTC	CASIRGRGHGDEQFF
TRBV6-5	-	-	15	TRBJ1-6	TGTGCCAGCAGAGCATTCGGTCGCCGTAATTCACCCCTCCACTTT	CASRAFGRRNSPLHF
TRBV4-1	-	-	16	TRBJ2-7	TGCGCCAGCAGCCATTCCAACAGGGGAGGTGGCTACGAGCAGTACTTC	CASSHSNRGGGYEQYF
TRBV6-2/TRBV6-3	-	few	16	TRBJ2-7	TGTGCCAGCAGTTACGGAGAGAGGCCTACCCCCTACGAGCAGTACTTC	CASSYGERPTPYEQYF
TRBV30	-	-	13	TRBJ1-2	TGTGCCTGGAGTGTGGGGCAGAAGGTTGGCTACACCTTC	CAWSVGQKVGYTF
TRBV25-1	-	-	11	TRBJ2-1	TGTGCCAGCAGACAGGGCACTGAGCAGTTCTTC	CASRQGTEQFF
TRBV7-2	TRBD2	few	16	TRBJ2-4	TGTGCCAGCAGCTTAGCGGCTAGCGGGAGGGCGCACGGGCAGTACTTC	CASSLAASGRAHGQYF
TRBV7-6	-	many	14	TRBJ2-7	TGTGCCAGCAGCTCGCCGACTCCGCCTTACGAGCAGTACTTC	CASSSPTPPYEQYF
TRBV12-3/TRBV12-4	-	-	13	TRBJ1-1	TGTGCCAGCGGACATAGGGAGAACACTGAAGCTTTCTTT	CASGHRENTEAFF